A single sample is the source of the 6 T cell receptor beta chains below, sequenced in a study of post-analysis software for immune sequencing data. Study findings and constraints: A handful of TRBV segments, including TRBV5-6, TRBV5-1 and TRBV20-1, were more frequent in patients than controls.

Their recognized antigens are unknown. Unique-molecular-identifier-tagged TCR beta cDNA libraries were used. Via MiXCR, TCRdb re-called the PCR reads, giving one row per CDR3 protein. Altogether hundreds of thousands of distinct CDR3 sequences are present, roughly three fifths being singletons, with the ten largest covering 11%. The specimen was blood. Receptor source: a girl aged 2 to 10 with multiple sclerosis.

V and J are TRBV4-3 and TRBJ2-2; D possibly corresponds to TRBD2 (6 bases). The germline V gene has CDR1 LGHNA and CDR2 YSLEER. The V end was cut by 1 base, the J end by 8 bases, with 14 bases between. There are 15 residues in the CDR3. CDR3 in amino acids: CASSQALAGNGELFF. In DNA form, the CDR3 reads TGCGCCAGCAGCCAAGCGTTGGCGGGGAATGGGGAGCTGTTTTTT.

The chain has TRBV28 and TRBJ2-3; D may be TRBD1 (6 bases). Germline CDR1 reads MDHEN; CDR2 reads SYDVKM. The CDR3 spans 14 residues. V was cut by 8 bases and J by 2 bases, with 14 bases left in between. The CDR3 DNA sequence: TGTGCCAGCTACCGGGACACTTCCACAGATACGCAGTATTTT. Its protein product is CASYRDTSTDTQYF. The variable domain in full, with the rest retrieved from reference TRBV28 and TRBJ2-3, is DVKVTQSSRYLVKRTGEKVFLECVQDMDHENMFWYRQDPGLGLRLIYFSYDVKMKEKGDIPEGYSVSREKKERFSLILESASTNQTSMYLCASYRDTSTDTQYFGPGTRLTVL.

The J gene is TRBJ1-5, the V gene TRBV12-3 or TRBV12-4; no firm D call. The CDR3 has 13 amino acids. Trimming pared 5 bases from V and 0 bases from J, leaving 5 bases between. The DNA of the CDR3 is TGTGCCAGCAGTCCGAATAGCAATCAGCCCCAGCATTTT. It codes for CASSPNSNQPQHF.

The chain recombines TRBV11-3 with TRBJ1-5, with D possibly being TRBD1 (6 bases). CDR3 length equals 14 residues. V lost 5 bases to trimming and J lost 6 bases, with 14 bases between them. Germline V gene lookup returns CDR1 SGHNT and CDR2 YENEEA. The DNA of the CDR3 is TGTGCCAGCAGCCAAGATGGGGGGCCTCAGCCCCAGCATTTT. Translated, it gives CASSQDGGPQPQHF.

The chain combines TRBV7-9 with TRBJ2-1; TRBD2 matches 10 bases. CDR1 and CDR2 (germline): SEHNR, FQNEAQ (reference sequence). The junction had 8 bases not matched to a gene; V was cut back by 5 bases and J by 4 bases. The CDR3 runs to 16 residues. The CDR3 is CASSPHSSGGYNEQFF. The DNA of the CDR3 is TGTGCCAGCAGCCCTCACTCTAGCGGGGGATACAATGAGCAGTTCTTC.

V is TRBV6-6 and J is TRBJ2-5, with 11 bases identical to TRBD2. The better agreement between TRBJ2-7 and the DNA end casts doubt on the J call. The CDR3 runs 14 residues. Germline CDR1 reads MNHNY; CDR2 reads SVGAGI (reference sequence). The CDR3: CASRTSGIVYEQYF. CDR3 nucleotide sequence: TGTGCCAGCAGGACTAGCGGGATAGTCTACGAGCAGTACTTC.